Listed below are T cell receptor beta chains from one sample, sequenced in a study of breast tumors, draining lymph nodes, adjacent tissues. Via MiXCR, TCRdb re-called the multiplex PCR reads, giving one row per CDR3 protein. The sample lists about 180,000 distinct CDR3 sequences; 33% were seen once. Source material: axillary lymph node tissue. The receptors were gathered from a female donor with breast cancer. Some clones in this sample may be carry-over from other donors' samples. CDR3s include the opening cysteine and the closing phenylalanine or tryptophan. A D gene is named only where the DNA matches it firmly. Only some rows state a clone size, as once, few, many or a class for expanded clones.

>TRBJ1-6|many|TRBV7-6|TRBD1|15
TGTGCCAGCAGCTTAGAGGGACAGGGGGTCTCACCCCTCCACTTT
CASSLEGQGVSPLHF
>TRBJ1-2|many|TRBV7-2|NA|13
TGTGCCAGCAGCGACCCCCCCAGCTATGGCTACACCTTC
CASSDPPSYGYTF
>TRBJ2-1|NA|TRBV18|NA|13
TGTGGCAGCTCATTCTTTGTGGAAGATGAGCAGTTCTTC
CGSSFFVEDEQFF
>TRBJ2-3|few|TRBV28|NA|15
TGTGCCAGCAGTTTACGAGCCAGATTCACAGATACGCAGTATTTT
CASSLRARFTDTQYF
>TRBJ2-7|NA|TRBV3-1|NA|12
TGTGCCAGCAGCCAAGATTGGGGCGAGCAGTACTTC
CASSQDWGEQYF
>TRBJ1-3|many|TRBV3-1|TRBD1|15
TGTGCCAGCAGCCCTGGTACAGGGGGCTTCGTGACCATATATTTT
CASSPGTGGFVTIYF
>TRBJ2-2|NA|TRBV7-7|TRBD2|16
TGTGCTAGCAGGTTGACTAGCGGGGGGAACACCGGGGAGCTGTTTTTT
CASRLTSGGNTGELFF
>TRBJ2-1|few|TRBV5-6|TRBD2|17
TGTGCCAGCAGCTTGGATTCCCTAGCGGGAGTGTTAAATGAGCAGTTCTTC
CASSLDSLAGVLNEQFF
>TRBJ1-2|many|TRBV7-6|NA|13
TGTGCCAGCAGCTTATTCCAGGGGAATGGCTACACCTTC
CASSLFQGNGYTF
>TRBJ2-7|NA|TRBV25-1|NA|14
TGTGCCAGCAGTGAACCCAGCTACTCCTACGAGCAGTACTTC
CASSEPSYSYEQYF
>TRBJ1-6|many|TRBV20-1|TRBD1|13
TGCAGTGCTCCGGACAGGGGAAATTCACCCCTCCACTTT
CSAPDRGNSPLHF
>TRBJ1-6|NA|TRBV25-1|NA|14
TGTGCCAGCAAAGGAGGGGCTCCCAATTCACCCCTCCACTTT
CASKGGAPNSPLHF
>TRBJ2-7|NA|TRBV14|NA|15
TGTGCCAGCAGCTCCCTGGACGGGCCGTTCTACGAGCAGTACTTC
CASSSLDGPFYEQYF
>TRBJ2-1|NA|TRBV6-4|TRBD2|15
TGTGCCAGCAGTCCCAGACTAGCGGGAGGTAATGAGCAGTTCTTC
CASSPRLAGGNEQFF
>TRBJ2-1|many|TRBV7-2|TRBD2|15
TGTGCCAGCACCCCTACGGCTAGCGGTTACAATGAGCAGTTCTTC
CASTPTASGYNEQFF
>TRBJ1-1|NA|TRBV6-2/TRBV6-3|NA|12
TGTGCCAGCGCCGATCCCCCTTCGGGAGCTTTCTTT
CASADPPSGAFF
>TRBJ1-5|NA|TRBV6-6|TRBD1|14
TGTGCCAGCAGTGAACAGGGGGTAAGTTTTCCCCAGCATTTT
CASSEQGVSFPQHF
>TRBJ1-2|NA|TRBV29-1|TRBD1|14
TGCAGCGTTGGGTCCACAGGGGGCTTCTATGGCTACACCTTC
CSVGSTGGFYGYTF
>TRBJ2-2|once|TRBV5-1|NA|16
TGCGCCAGCAGCTTGTCGGGGAACAAGAACACCGGGGAGCTGTTTTTT
CASSLSGNKNTGELFF
>TRBJ1-3|NA|TRBV5-1|TRBD1|17
TGCGCCAGCAGCTTGTCTAGCGGGACAGGGAGTGAAAACACCATATATTTT
CASSLSSGTGSENTIYF
>TRBJ2-6|many|TRBV7-9|TRBD1|16
TGTGCCAGCAGCTTAACCCTAGGGGGCTGGGCCAACGTCCTGACTTTC
CASSLTLGGWANVLTF
>TRBJ2-2|once|TRBV7-8|TRBD2|16
TGTGCCAGCAGTCCGGGGGGGTTCGGCGGCACCGGGGAGCTGTTTTTT
CASSPGGFGGTGELFF
>TRBJ1-2|NA|TRBV20-1|NA|14
TGCAGTGCTTTTTACAGGGAGGGTAACTATGGCTACACCTTC
CSAFYREGNYGYTF
>TRBJ2-5|few|TRBV3-1|NA|18
TGTGCCAGCAGCCAAGATAGGGGGGGAGCCATCTTTCAAGAGACCCAGTACTTC
CASSQDRGGAIFQETQYF
>TRBJ2-3|many|TRBV5-1|NA|12
TGCGCCAGCTACCAAAAAACAGATACGCAGTATTTT
CASYQKTDTQYF
>TRBJ1-5|many|TRBV20-1|NA|14
TGCAATGCTAGACCCGGACATCCCAATCAGCCCCAGCATTTT
CNARPGHPNQPQHF
>TRBJ1-2|many|TRBV9|NA|16
TGTGCCAGCAGCGTAGTTCCCGGGATAACTAACTATGGCTACACCTTC
CASSVVPGITNYGYTF
>TRBJ1-3|many|TRBV7-3|TRBD1|14
TGTGCCAGCACTACAGGGGCAGCTGGAAACACCATATATTTT
CASTTGAAGNTIYF
>TRBJ2-7|many|TRBV18|TRBD1|16
TGTGCCAGCTCACCTCTGCCGGGACAGGTTCGCAGCGAGCAGTACTTC
CASSPLPGQVRSEQYF
>TRBJ1-5|many|TRBV4-1|NA|16
TGCGCCAGCAGCCAAGGCTGGGGCGGCGGGAATCAGCCCCAGCATTTT
CASSQGWGGGNQPQHF
>TRBJ1-2|many|TRBV19|TRBD1|15
TGTGCCAGTAGTACGGACAGGGGGCGAGACTATGGCTACACCTTC
CASSTDRGRDYGYTF
>TRBJ1-2|few|TRBV27|NA|14
TGTGCCAGCAGTTTAATGGGTGCAGGGCATGGCTACACCTTC
CASSLMGAGHGYTF
>TRBJ2-1|many|TRBV7-3|TRBD2|18
TGTGCCAGCAGCTTGATGCTAGCGGGGAAGAGCTCCTACAATGAGCAGTTCTTC
CASSLMLAGKSSYNEQFF
>TRBJ2-3|many|TRBV19|NA|15
TGTGCCAGTAGTATAGGTAGCGCCCACACAGATACGCAGTATTTT
CASSIGSAHTDTQYF
>TRBJ2-6|NA|TRBV5-4|TRBD1|13
TGTGCCAGCAGACATGACAGGGGGCGCGGTGAAGCTTTC
CASRHDRGRGEAF
>TRBJ2-5|many|TRBV15|TRBD1|15
TGTGCCACCAGCCGGGACAGGGTCCCCCAAGAGACCCAGTACTTC
CATSRDRVPQETQYF
>TRBJ2-2|many|TRBV9|NA|17
TGTGCCAGCAGCGTAAAAGGGACTTTCGCGAACACCGGGGAGCTGTTTTTT
CASSVKGTFANTGELFF
>TRBJ2-3|few|TRBV6-2/TRBV6-3|TRBD2|16
TGTGCCAGCTCGCACCCTAGCGGGACCGGCACAGATACGCAGTATTTT
CASSHPSGTGTDTQYF
>TRBJ2-3|many|TRBV5-4|TRBD2|15
TGTGCCAGCAGCTTAGGACTAGCGGGCACAGATACGCAGTATTTT
CASSLGLAGTDTQYF
>TRBJ2-7|NA|TRBV27|NA|13
TGTGTCAGCAGTCTAGGACTGATCTACGAGCAGTACTTC
CVSSLGLIYEQYF
>TRBJ1-2|many|TRBV12-3/TRBV12-4|TRBD1|13
TGTGCCAGCAGTTTGAGCAGGGGGACCGGCTACACCTTC
CASSLSRGTGYTF
>TRBJ2-7|many|TRBV19|NA|15
TGTGCCAGTAGCCAACAGGGAGTAACATCCTACGAGCAGTACTTC
CASSQQGVTSYEQYF
>TRBJ2-7|many|TRBV12-3/TRBV12-4|TRBD2|19
TGTGCCAGCAGTTTAGCGCTAATCAGGCTAGCGGGAGGGCCAGCCGAGCAGTACTTC
CASSLALIRLAGGPAEQYF
>TRBJ2-7|NA|TRBV5-4|NA|13
TGTGCCAGCAGCTCGGGACGGAACTACGACCAGTACTTC
CASSSGRNYDQYF
>TRBJ1-1|few|TRBV6-1|NA|12
TGTGCCAGCAGTAAGGGGAACACTGAAGCTTTCTTT
CASSKGNTEAFF
>TRBJ2-3|few|TRBV18|NA|16
TGTGCCAGCTCACCTGGAATTTCTAACCTGGCAGATACGCAGTATTTT
CASSPGISNLADTQYF
>TRBJ1-2|many|TRBV7-9|NA|16
TGTGCCAGCAGCGCCCCAAAATCTGACAGCACTTATGGCTACACCTTC
CASSAPKSDSTYGYTF
>TRBJ2-2|few|TRBV9|NA|10
TGTGCCAGCAGCCCGAGGGAGCTGTTTTTT
CASSPRELFF
>TRBJ2-7|many|TRBV6-5|TRBD2|15
TGTGCCAGCAGTTCCTCTAGCGGGAGCTCCTACGAGCAGTACTTC
CASSSSSGSSYEQYF
>TRBJ2-5|NA|TRBV9|TRBD2|18
TGTGCCAGCAGCTCCGTAGGGGGAGGGCGGGGGGGCCAAGAGACCCAGTACTTC
CASSSVGGGRGGQETQYF
>TRBJ2-5|NA|TRBV19|NA|22
NA
CASSSWLGDGYTFGSGVKTQYF
>TRBJ2-3|many|TRBV6-5|TRBD1|15
TGTGCCAGCAGTTACTGGGGGACAGATGAGGATACGCAGTATTTT
CASSYWGTDEDTQYF